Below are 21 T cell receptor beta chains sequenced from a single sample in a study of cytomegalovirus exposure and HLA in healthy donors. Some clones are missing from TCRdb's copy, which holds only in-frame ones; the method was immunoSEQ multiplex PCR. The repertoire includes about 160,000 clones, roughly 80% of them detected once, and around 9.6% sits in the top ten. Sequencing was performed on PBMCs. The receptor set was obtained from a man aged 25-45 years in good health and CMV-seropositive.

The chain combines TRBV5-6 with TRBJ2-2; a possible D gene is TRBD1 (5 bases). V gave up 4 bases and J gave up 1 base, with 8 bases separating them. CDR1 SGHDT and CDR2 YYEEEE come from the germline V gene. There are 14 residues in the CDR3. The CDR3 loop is CASSTGQNTGELFF. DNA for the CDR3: TGTGCCAGCAGCACCGGACAGAACACCGGGGAGCTGTTTTTT. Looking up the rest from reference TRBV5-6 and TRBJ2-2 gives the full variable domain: DAGVTQSPTHLIKTRGQQVTLRCSPKSGHDTVSWYQQALGQGPQFIFQYYEEEERQRGNFPDRFSGHQFPNYSSELNVNALLLGDSALYLCASSTGQNTGELFFGEGSRLTVL.

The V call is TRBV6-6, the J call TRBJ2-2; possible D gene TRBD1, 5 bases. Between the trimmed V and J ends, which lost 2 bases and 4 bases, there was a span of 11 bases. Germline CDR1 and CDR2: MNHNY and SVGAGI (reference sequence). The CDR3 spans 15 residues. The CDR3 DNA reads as TGTGCCAGCAGTTACGATCAGGGCCCCACCGGGGAGCTGTTTTTT. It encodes CASSYDQGPTGELFF.

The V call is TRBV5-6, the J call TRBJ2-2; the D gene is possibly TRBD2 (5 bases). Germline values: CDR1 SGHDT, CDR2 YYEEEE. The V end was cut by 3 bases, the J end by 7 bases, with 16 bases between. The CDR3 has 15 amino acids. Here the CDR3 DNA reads TGTGCCAGCAGCTCCACTAGATTTTGGGTCGGGGAGCTGTTTTTT. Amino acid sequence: CASSSTRFWVGELFF.

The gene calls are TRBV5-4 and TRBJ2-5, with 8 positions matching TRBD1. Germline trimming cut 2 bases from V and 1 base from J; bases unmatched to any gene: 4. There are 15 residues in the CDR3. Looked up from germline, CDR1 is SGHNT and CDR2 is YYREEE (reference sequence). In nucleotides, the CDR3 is TGTGCCAGCAGCTTCTGGACAGGGCGCCAAGAGACCCAGTACTTC. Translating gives CASSFWTGRQETQYF. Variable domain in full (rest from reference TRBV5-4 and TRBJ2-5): ETGVTQSPTHLIKTRGQQVTLRCSSQSGHNTVSWYQQALGQGPQFIFQYYREEENGRGNFPPRFSGLQFPNYSSELNVNALELDDSALYLCASSFWTGRQETQYFGPGTRLLVL.

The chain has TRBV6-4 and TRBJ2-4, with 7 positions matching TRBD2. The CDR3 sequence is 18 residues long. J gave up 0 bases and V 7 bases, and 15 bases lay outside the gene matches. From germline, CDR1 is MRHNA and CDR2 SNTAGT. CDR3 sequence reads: CASTELGLADLAKNIQYF. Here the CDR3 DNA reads TGTGCCAGCACCGAACTGGGGCTAGCGGACTTAGCCAAAAACATTCAGTACTTC.

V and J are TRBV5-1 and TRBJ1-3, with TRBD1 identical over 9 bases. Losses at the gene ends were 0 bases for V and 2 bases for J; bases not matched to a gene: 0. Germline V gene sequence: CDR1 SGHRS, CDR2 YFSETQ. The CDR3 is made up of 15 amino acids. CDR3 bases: TGCGCCAGCAGCTTGGGGGACAGGGCTGGAAACACCATATATTTT. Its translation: CASSLGDRAGNTIYF. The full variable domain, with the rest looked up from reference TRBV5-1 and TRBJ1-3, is KAGVTQTPRYLIKTRGQQVTLSCSPISGHRSVSWYQQTPGQGLQFLFEYFSETQRNKGNFPGRFSGRQFSNSRSEMNVSTLELGDSALYLCASSLGDRAGNTIYFGEGSWLTVV.

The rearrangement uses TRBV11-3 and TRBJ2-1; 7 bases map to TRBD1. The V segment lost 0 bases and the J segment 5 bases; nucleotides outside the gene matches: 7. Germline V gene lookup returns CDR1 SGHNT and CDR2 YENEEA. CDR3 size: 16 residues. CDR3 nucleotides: TGTGCCAGCAGCTTAGAGATGACAGGGAGCAACAATGAGCAGTTCTTC. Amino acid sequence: CASSLEMTGSNNEQFF. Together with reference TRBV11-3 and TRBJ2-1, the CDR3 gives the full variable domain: EAGVVQSPRYKIIEKKQPVAFWCNPISGHNTLYWYLQNLGQGPELLIRYENEEAVDDSQLPKDRFSAERLKGVDSTLKIQPAELGDSAVYLCASSLEMTGSNNEQFFGPGTRLTVL.

The CDR3 DNA sequence: TGTGCCAGCAGTTTTCGAGGGATTCAGCCCCAGCATTTT. Translation gives CASSFRGIQPQHF. This chain uses TRBV27 with TRBJ1-5; D uncertain. CDR1 MNHEY and CDR2 SMNVEV come from the germline V gene (reference sequence). Trimming stripped 3 bases from V and 6 bases from J, with 9 bases between. CDR3 length: 13 amino acids.

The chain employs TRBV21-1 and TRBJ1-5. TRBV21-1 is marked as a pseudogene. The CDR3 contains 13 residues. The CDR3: CASSKAWRGPQHF. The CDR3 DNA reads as TGTGCCAGCAGCAAAGCATGGCGGGGGCCCCAGCATTTT.

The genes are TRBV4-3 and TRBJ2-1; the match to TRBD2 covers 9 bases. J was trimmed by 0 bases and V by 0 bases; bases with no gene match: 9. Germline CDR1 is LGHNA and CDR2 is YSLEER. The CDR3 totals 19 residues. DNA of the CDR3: TGCGCCAGCAGCCAAGATTTACTAGCGGGTTGGAGCTCCTACAATGAGCAGTTCTTC. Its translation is CASSQDLLAGWSSYNEQFF.

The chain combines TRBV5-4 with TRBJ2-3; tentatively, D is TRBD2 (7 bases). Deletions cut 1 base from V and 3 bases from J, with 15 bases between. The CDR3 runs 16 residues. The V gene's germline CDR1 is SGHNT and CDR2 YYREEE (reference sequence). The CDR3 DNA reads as TGTGCCAGCAGCTTGTCATGGGGGGGCTCAACAGATACGCAGTATTTT. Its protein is CASSLSWGGSTDTQYF.

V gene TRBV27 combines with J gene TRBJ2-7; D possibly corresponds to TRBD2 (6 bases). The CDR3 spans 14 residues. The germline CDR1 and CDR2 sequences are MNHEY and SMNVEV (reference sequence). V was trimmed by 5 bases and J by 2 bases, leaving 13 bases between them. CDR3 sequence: CASSLALPPYEQYF. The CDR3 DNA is TGTGCCAGCAGTCTAGCGTTACCCCCCTACGAGCAGTACTTC.

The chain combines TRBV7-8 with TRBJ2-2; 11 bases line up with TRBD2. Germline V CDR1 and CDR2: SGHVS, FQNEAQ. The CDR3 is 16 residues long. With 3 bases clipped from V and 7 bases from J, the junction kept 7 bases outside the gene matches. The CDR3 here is CASSFIAGGPIGELFF. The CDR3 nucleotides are TGTGCCAGCAGCTTTATAGCGGGAGGGCCGATCGGGGAGCTGTTTTTT.

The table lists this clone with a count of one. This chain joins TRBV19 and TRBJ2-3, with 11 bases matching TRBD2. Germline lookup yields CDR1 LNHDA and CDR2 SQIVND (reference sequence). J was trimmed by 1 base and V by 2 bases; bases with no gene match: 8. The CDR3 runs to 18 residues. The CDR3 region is CASSILLAGGIGTDTQYF. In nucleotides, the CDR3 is TGTGCCAGTAGTATATTGCTAGCGGGGGGTATCGGCACAGATACGCAGTATTTT. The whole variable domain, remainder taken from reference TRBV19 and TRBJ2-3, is DGGITQSPKYLFRKEGQNVTLSCEQNLNHDAMYWYRQDPGQGLRLIYYSQIVNDFQKGDIAEGYSVSREKKESFPLTVTSAQKNPTAFYLCASSILLAGGIGTDTQYFGPGTRLTVL.

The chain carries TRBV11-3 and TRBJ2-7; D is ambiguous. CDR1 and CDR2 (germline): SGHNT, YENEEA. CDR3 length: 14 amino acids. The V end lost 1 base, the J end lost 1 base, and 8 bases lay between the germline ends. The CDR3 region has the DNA TGTGCCAGCAGCTTAGGCCCGGGTTCCTACGAGCAGTACTTC. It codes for CASSLGPGSYEQYF. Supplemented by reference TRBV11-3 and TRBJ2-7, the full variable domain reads EAGVVQSPRYKIIEKKQPVAFWCNPISGHNTLYWYLQNLGQGPELLIRYENEEAVDDSQLPKDRFSAERLKGVDSTLKIQPAELGDSAVYLCASSLGPGSYEQYFGPGTRLTVT.

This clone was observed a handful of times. CDR3 DNA: TGTGCCAGTAGTTTGGACAGGGTTAACTATGGCTACACCTTC. Translating gives CASSLDRVNYGYTF. The J gene is TRBJ1-2, the V gene TRBV19; TRBD1 aligns across 8 bases. The germline CDR1 and CDR2 sequences are LNHDA and SQIVND (reference sequence). The trim removed 5 bases at V and 1 base at J, leaving 3 bases unmatched. This CDR3 spans 14 amino acids.

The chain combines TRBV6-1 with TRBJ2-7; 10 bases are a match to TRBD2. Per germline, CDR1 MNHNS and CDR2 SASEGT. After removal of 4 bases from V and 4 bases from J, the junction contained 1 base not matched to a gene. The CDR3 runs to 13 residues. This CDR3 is CASSASGRYEQYF. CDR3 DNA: TGTGCCAGCAGTGCTAGCGGGAGATACGAGCAGTACTTC.

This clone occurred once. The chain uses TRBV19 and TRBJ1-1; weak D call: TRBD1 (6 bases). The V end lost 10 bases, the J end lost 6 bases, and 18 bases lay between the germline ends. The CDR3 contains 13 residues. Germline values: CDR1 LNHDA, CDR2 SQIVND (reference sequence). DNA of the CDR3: TGTGCCAATCAGACAGGAGACCGGTCTGAAGCTTTCTTT. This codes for CANQTGDRSEAFF.

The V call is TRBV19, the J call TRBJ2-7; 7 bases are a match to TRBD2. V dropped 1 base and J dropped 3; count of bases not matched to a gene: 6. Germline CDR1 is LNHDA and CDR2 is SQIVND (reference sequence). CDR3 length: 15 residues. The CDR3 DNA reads TGTGCCAGTAGTATAGGGGACTACGGATTCTACGAGCAGTACTTC. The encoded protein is CASSIGDYGFYEQYF.

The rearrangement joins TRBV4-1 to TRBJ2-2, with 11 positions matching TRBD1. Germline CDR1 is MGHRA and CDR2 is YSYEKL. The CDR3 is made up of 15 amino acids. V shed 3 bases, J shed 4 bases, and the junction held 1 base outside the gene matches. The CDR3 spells CASSQGQGGTGELFF. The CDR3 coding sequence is TGCGCCAGCAGCCAGGGACAGGGGGGCACCGGGGAGCTGTTTTTT.

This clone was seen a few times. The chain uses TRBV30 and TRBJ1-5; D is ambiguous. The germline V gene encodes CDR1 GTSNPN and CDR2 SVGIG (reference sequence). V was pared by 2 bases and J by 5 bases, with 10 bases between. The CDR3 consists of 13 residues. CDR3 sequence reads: CAWSLRVDQPQHF. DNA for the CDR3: TGTGCCTGGAGTCTGAGGGTCGATCAGCCCCAGCATTTT.